A single TCR beta chain is shown here with its context. Its binding antigen is unknown. Qualities for individual bases were not recorded, and no much larger clone is one base off. Spanning cysteine to phenylalanine, the CDR3 consists of 15 amino acids. Only the CDR3 part of the read is kept: 45 bases, read in frame from the first base. CDR1 and CDR2 were assigned from the germline V gene as MRHNA and SNTAGT. V is reduced by 8 bases and J by 8 bases, leaving a spacing of 21 bases between them. These data are taken from a study of vaccination and CD4 T cells after COVID-19 (dated by TCRdb to about 2022). For the study in its entirety: Convalescent patients had a positive SARS-CoV-2 result on nasal swab PCR, and of these patients, several had mild disease and one had severe disease. The time from the second vaccine dose to post-vaccine blood sampling had a median of 72 days and ranged from roughly 12 to 241 days. The convalescent cohort included six males and four females, with two Hispanic individuals, seven Caucasians, two Asians and one multiracial person. Post-COVID blood samples from convalescent patients were collected a median of roughly 100 days after diagnosis, with a range of 35 to 161 days. In ten to eleven COVID-19 convalescent patients and several infection-naive healthy vaccine recipients, researchers compared the spike-specific CD4+ TCR repertoire from before mRNA vaccination with the repertoire from after. In control cultures, a CEFX viral epitope pool was used as positive control, an HIV-1 Nef peptide pool was used as negative control, or no peptide was added. Culture stimuli were overlapping spike peptide pools from SARS-CoV-2 and from the common cold coronaviruses HCoV-NL63, HCoV-OC43 and HCoV-229E. Two doses of either the Pfizer-BioNTech BNT162b2 vaccine (n=8) or the Moderna mRNA-1273 vaccine (n=2) were administered to participants.

The treatment or condition label, read with the paper, signifies: 10-day PBMC culture with coronavirus spike peptide pools or control peptides (ViraFEST assay). To expand antigen-specific T cells with peptide pools and then pick out the expanded clonotypes through TCR sequencing, the study relied on the ViraFEST assay. The convalescent patients' positive SARS-CoV-2 PCR tests fell between March and December 2020, which was before the Alpha, Beta and Delta variants emerged in the United States. Each well held about 2 million PBMCs cultured in IMDM containing roughly 5% human AB serum and approximately 9.6 IU/ml IL-2, with 8.5 to 10 ug/ml peptide pools added. On days 3 and 7, half of the culture medium was replaced with fresh IL-2-containing medium. After about nine days of culture, CD4+ T cells were isolated by negative selection with the EasySep CD4+ T cell isolation kit. Ficoll-Paque Plus gradient centrifugation was used to isolate PBMCs from whole blood, and the isolated PBMCs were then either used fresh or cryopreserved at -140C. In general, triplicate wells were set up for every culture condition.

General conclusions and limits of the study: Of the vaccine-specific clones in convalescent patients, 304 of 307, or nearly all, reacted only to SARS-CoV-2 spike and did not cross-react with common cold coronaviruses. In convalescent patients, a median 86.3% of post-vaccine SARS-CoV-2-reactive clones were detected only after vaccination, and vaccine-specific priming was suggested by this finding. The median number of SARS-CoV-2-reactive clonotypes rose from around 20 after infection to roughly 38 after vaccination, but the change was not significant. The number of convalescent patients in the study was relatively small, and the study did not examine early timepoints following natural infection.

The library was generated by PCR. DNA from cultured CD4+ T cells was subjected to TCR sequencing with the Oncomine TCR Beta short-read assay at the Johns Hopkins FTIC core. The QIAamp micro DNA kit was used to extract genomic DNA from the cultured CD4+ T cells. The Oncomine TCR Beta libraries from cultured CD4+ T cells were pooled using unique dual indexes and then sequenced on an Illumina iSeq 100. Per the authors' processing: Non-productive sequences were removed, and CDR3s that did not start with C, did not end with F or W, or were shorter than 7 amino acids were discarded. Antigen-specific clonotypes were identified using the MANAFEST web application through comparison of peptide-stimulated wells with reference and other culture wells. To be called positive, a clone needed an FDR below 0.05, an odds ratio above 5, and a productive frequency above 0.1% in at least two of three replicate wells. A clonotype was classed as cross-reactive if the clonotype showed significant expansion both in SARS-CoV-2 spike wells and in at least one common cold coronavirus spike condition. CDR3 homology was assessed with Levenshtein distances (stringdist) and unrooted phylogenetic trees (ape) in R version 3.6.1. TCRdb reworked the public reads: Q25 trimming with fastp, MiXCR clone assembly, productive beta chains retained. Records with the same CDR3 protein are collapsed into one entry carrying the most frequent genes and DNA. These V and J calls rely on TCRdb rather than the paper's analysis. The sample table contains over 15,000 distinct CDR3 sequences; only one count was recorded for approximately 70% of them. The ten largest make up approximately 4.6% of the sample.

Recombination linked TRBV6-4 to TRBJ1-4; the D gene is possibly TRBD1, with 6 bases matching. The specimen was CD4+ T cells from blood, cultured in vitro. This sequence was found in a human donor who had recovered from COVID-19. Read as DNA, the sequence is TGTGCCAGCCTATACCTCCTCAGGGGAGTGGAAAAACTGTTTTTT. The encoded protein is CASLYLLRGVEKLFF.